This TCR beta chain was recovered during a study of T cells after yellow fever vaccination. Notes on the study in general: The CD4 and CD8 compartments had a small share of their clonotypes in common. When the response was secondary, it was weaker but reached its peak faster, day 5 versus 15.

Looked up from germline, CDR1 is ENHRY and CDR2 is SYGVKD. This CDR3 has 15 residues. Trimming took 6 bases from V and 4 from J; bases not matched to a gene: 7. At least ten counts were recorded for this clonotype. Its antigen is still unknown. MiXCR, run by TCRdb on the 5' RACE reads, gives a single entry per CDR3 protein. The data contain hundreds of thousands of distinct CDR3 sequences, around 13% of them singletons. Sequencing was performed on CD4+ T cells sorted from PBMCs, taken 15 days after the yellow fever booster vaccination. The rearrangement uses TRBV10-3 and TRBJ1-4; TRBD1 matches 8 bases. This TCR derives from a man aged 18 to 29 who received the YFV17D yellow fever vaccine. CDR3 bases: TGTGCCATCAGCGCAGGGACAGGCATTAATGAAAAACTGTTTTTT. Its protein is CAISAGTGINEKLFF.